This T cell receptor (beta chain) was recorded in a study of T cells in Graves' hyperthyroidism and ophthalmopathy (dated by TCRdb to about 2019). In the study overall: Peripheral blood samples were taken at initial diagnosis, before any treatment was given. The 90 or so discovery patients were randomly split 7:3 into training and test sets. Thyroid tissue and blood T-cell repertoires from roughly six Graves' hyperthyroidism patients were also compared in the study. Prospective prediction of ophthalmopathy was tested in an independent validation cohort of fewer than 20 hyperthyroidism patients and around 16 patients who later progressed to ophthalmopathy. According to the paper, TCR Vbeta CDR3 sequencing was carried out on approximately 140 peripheral blood samples, which came from 40 to 45 ophthalmopathy, about 75 hyperthyroidism and roughly 17 progressor patients. To identify distinguishing TCR V-J signatures, a discovery cohort of some 100 patients was used, comprising 43 with Graves' ophthalmopathy and around 60 with stable Graves' hyperthyroidism. After sampling, hyperthyroidism patients received methimazole starting at 30 mg daily, and ophthalmopathy patients received high-dose intravenous methylprednisolone.

Ophthalmopathy patients had moderately to severely active disease, with a Clinical Activity Score of 3 or more, a NOSPECS grade of 4 or more, and a disease duration of less than 3 months. Exclusion was applied to patients with uncontrolled infections, other autoimmune diseases, pregnancy or lactation. Clinical symptoms, serum thyroxine and TRAb, thyroid ultrasound, and orbital computed tomography formed the basis for the diagnoses. PBMCs were separated from roughly 9.6 ml of fresh peripheral blood using Ficoll-Paque density gradient centrifugation. Trizol reagent was used to extract total RNA, and RNA quality was then checked on an Agilent 2100 Bioanalyzer. At the junction V is shortened by 3 bases and J by 1 base, with 15 bases in between. The CDR3 starts with the cysteine, ends with the phenylalanine, and has 15 residues. The retained sequence is limited to the CDR3, 45 bases, with the frame set at the first base. Reading the germline V gene (reference sequence) gives CDR1 DFQATT and CDR2 SNEGSKA.

General conclusions and limits of the study: No statistical method was used to fix the sample size in advance, and group allocation was not hidden from the investigators. In validation, the model predicted progression to ophthalmopathy a median of approximately 6.6 months before onset, with over 60% sensitivity and just under 75% specificity. In cross-validation, a model built on a 13 V-J signature told ophthalmopathy apart from stable hyperthyroidism with roughly 87% sensitivity and about 81% specificity, and in testing the same model reached 80%/75%. Most expanded thyroid clonotypes (frequency above 0.001) were also found in blood, which suggests that blood repertoires may mirror thyroid immune responses.

At least ten counts were recorded for this clonotype. This receptor's antigen is unknown. Base quality data are lacking; no much larger clone is found one base away. The TCR beta CDR3 regions were amplified from RNA transcripts. For the first round of RT-PCR on the TCR CDR3, the HTBI primer set was used together with the Qiagen OneStep RT-PCR kit. Libraries were constructed in a second round of multiplex PCR, after which size selection and purification were performed. Paired-end sequencing of the libraries was performed with 100 bp reads on an Illumina HiSeq2000. Per the authors' processing: SOAPnuke was used to process the raw data, with reads discarded if the reads contained adapters or uncalled bases, had a mean Phred below 15, or lacked an exact constant-primer or identifier match. COPE v1.2.5 was used to merge high-quality paired reads, and clonotypes were defined as unique nucleotide sequences. Clonotypes were aligned to IMGT TRBV, TRBD and TRBJ reference segments using MiTCR v1.1. The analysis included only V-J combinations with a frequency above 0.0001, which together covered around 99% of the repertoires. The TCS score was defined as F50 (clonal expansion) divided by E x V (chaos), with BLOSUM62-based TCRdist calculated between CDR3 peptides within each V-J. Welch's t-statistics and random forest reduced around 510 V-J features to 10 to 15, which were used in a naive Bayes classifier (R e1071). TCRdb reprocessing: public reads trimmed at Q25 with fastp, clones called with MiXCR, in-frame beta chains kept. Rows are combined by CDR3 protein, so each entry shows the most common genes and DNA. The V and J calls and clone size come from TCRdb's table, not from the authors' own analysis. This sample is represented by nearly 600,000 distinct CDR3 sequences; 13% to 15% of them were singletons. Of the sample, 6.5% to 9% falls within the top ten clones.

Specimen: blood. The sequence derives from a young woman with Graves' ophthalmopathy. The rearrangement joined TRBV20-1 to TRBJ1-1, and perhaps TRBD1 as D gene, on 6 matching bases. The CDR3 region: CSASRGGLKNTEAFF. The DNA reads as follows: TGCAGTGCTAGCCGCGGGGGGCTGAAGAACACTGAAGCTTTCTTT.